The text below deals with one T cell receptor beta chain. Antigen specificity is unknown. PBMCs yielded sorted CD4+ and CD8+ T cells. The sample comes from a study of CD8+ T cells in alopecia areata. Following extraction, RNA underwent reverse transcription to cDNA, which served as the sequencing template. The repertoire was sequenced with immunoSEQ multiplex PCR; TCRdb's copy has only in-frame clones and lacks some. The sample lists about 150,000 clones, around 55% occurring once. Findings of the study overall: Elevated clonality characterized lesional scalp relative to normal scalp, particularly in alopecia totalis/universalis. Unlike in mice, where it was clearer, TCR sharing across patients was less clear, possibly HLA-related. Normal-skin resident alphabeta T cells also appear among scalp sample sequences.

Trimming took off 0 bases at V and 1 base at J, with 11 bases between the two ends. Germline V gene lookup returns CDR1 SGHRS and CDR2 YFSETQ. The CDR3 length is 15 residues. The rearrangement joins TRBV5-1 to TRBJ2-7; D might be TRBD1 (5 bases). The sequenced material came from CD4+ T cells sorted from blood. The clonotype originates from a human donor in good health. CDR3 in amino acids: CASSLESGRSYEQYF. The CDR3 DNA reads TGCGCCAGCAGCTTGGAGTCAGGGCGGTCCTACGAGCAGTACTTC.